Reported below is one TCR beta chain. Its antigen is undetermined. V was trimmed by 2 bases and J by 7 bases, leaving 15 bases between them. The CDR3 runs 14 residues. Germline V gene sequence: CDR1 SGHAT, CDR2 FQNNGV. This record belongs to a study of cytomegalovirus exposure and HLA in healthy donors. General study findings and limits: Reported results showed that the classifier diagnosed cytomegalovirus status with high specificity and sensitivity.

The method was immunoSEQ multiplex PCR; TCRdb's version includes in-frame clones alone and lacks a portion of them. The table shows some 170,000 clones, with roughly 86% occurring only once. The sample comprised PBMCs. The TCR originated in a man younger than 35 in good health and CMV-seropositive. The V call is TRBV11-2, the J call TRBJ2-7; TRBD1 is a possible D gene (6 bases). This CDR3 is CASSLFTGPWEQYF. CDR3 in DNA: TGTGCCAGCAGCTTATTTACAGGGCCATGGGAGCAGTACTTC.